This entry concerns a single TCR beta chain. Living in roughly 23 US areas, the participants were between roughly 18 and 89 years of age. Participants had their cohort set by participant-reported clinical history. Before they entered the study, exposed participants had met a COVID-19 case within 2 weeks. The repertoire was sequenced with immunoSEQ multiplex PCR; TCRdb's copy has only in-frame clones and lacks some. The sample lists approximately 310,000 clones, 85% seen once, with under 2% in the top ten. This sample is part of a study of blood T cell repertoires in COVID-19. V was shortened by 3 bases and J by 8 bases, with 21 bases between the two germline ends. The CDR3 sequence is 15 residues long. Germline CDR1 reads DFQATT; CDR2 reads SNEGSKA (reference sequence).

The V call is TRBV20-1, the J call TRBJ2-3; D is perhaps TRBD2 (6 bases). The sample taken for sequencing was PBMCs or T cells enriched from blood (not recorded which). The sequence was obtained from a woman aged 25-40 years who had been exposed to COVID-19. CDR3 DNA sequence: TGCAGTGCTAGTGCCCTTGGGACTCAGCAGGGTACGCAGTATTTT. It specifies CSASALGTQQGTQYF.